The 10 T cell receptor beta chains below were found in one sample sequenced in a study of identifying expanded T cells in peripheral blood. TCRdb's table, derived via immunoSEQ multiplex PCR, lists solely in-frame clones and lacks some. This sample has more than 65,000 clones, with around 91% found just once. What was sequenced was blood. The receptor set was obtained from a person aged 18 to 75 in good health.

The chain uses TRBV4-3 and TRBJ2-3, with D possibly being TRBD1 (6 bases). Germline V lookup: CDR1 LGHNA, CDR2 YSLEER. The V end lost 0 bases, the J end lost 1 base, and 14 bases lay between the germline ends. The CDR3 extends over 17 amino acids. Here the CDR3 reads CASSQDPPGAGTDTQYF. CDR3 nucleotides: TGCGCCAGCAGCCAAGATCCCCCAGGGGCCGGCACAGATACGCAGTATTTT.

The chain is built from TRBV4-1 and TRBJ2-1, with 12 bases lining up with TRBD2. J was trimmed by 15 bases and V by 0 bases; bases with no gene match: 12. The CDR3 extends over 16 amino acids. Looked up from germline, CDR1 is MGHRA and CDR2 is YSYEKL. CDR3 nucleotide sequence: TGCGCCAGCAGCCAAGATCGACTAGCGGGGGTGAGGTGGCTGTTCTTC. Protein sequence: CASSQDRLAGVRWLFF.

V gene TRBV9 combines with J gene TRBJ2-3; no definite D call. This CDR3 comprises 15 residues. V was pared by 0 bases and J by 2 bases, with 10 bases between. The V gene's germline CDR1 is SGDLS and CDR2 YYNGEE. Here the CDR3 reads CASSVGLRTTDTQYF. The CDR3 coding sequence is TGTGCCAGCAGCGTAGGGTTGCGAACCACAGATACGCAGTATTTT.

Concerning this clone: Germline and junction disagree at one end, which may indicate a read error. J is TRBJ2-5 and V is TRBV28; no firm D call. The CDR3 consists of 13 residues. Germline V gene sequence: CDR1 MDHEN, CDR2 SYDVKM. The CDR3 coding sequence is TGTGTCAGCAGAGAGTGGGCAGTAGAGACCCAGTACTTC. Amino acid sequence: CVSREWAVETQYF.

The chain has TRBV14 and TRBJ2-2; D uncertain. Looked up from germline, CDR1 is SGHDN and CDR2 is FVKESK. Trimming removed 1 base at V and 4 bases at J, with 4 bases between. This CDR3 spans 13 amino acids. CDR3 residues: CASSQVVTGELFF. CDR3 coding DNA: TGTGCCAGCAGCCAAGTTGTCACCGGGGAGCTGTTTTTT.

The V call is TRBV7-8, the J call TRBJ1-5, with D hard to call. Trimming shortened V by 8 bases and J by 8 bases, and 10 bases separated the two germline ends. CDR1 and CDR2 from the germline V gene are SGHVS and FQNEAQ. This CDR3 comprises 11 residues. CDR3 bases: TGTGCCAGCGCTAACGTGGAGCCCCAGCATTTT. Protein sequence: CASANVEPQHF.

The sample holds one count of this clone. The CDR3 loop is CASSQDSMVGSYNEQFF. CDR3 bases: TGCGCCAGCAGCCAAGATAGCATGGTTGGATCCTACAATGAGCAGTTCTTC. This chain connects TRBV4-3 to TRBJ2-1; the D is unclear. V was shortened by 0 bases and J by 1 base, with 13 bases between the two germline ends. This CDR3 contains 17 residues. Germline V lookup: CDR1 LGHNA, CDR2 YSLEER.

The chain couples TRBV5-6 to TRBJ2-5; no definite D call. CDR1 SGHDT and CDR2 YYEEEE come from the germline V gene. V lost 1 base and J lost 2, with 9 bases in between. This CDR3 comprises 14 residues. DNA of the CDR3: TGTGCCAGCAGCTTGCACAGTACTCAAGAGACCCAGTACTTC. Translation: CASSLHSTQETQYF.

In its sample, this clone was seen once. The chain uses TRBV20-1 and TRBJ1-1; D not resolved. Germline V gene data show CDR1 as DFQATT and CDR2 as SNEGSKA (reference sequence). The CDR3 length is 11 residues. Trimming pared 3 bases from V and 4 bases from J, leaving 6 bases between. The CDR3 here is CSASRGTEAFF. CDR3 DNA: TGCAGTGCTAGTCGGGGCACTGAAGCTTTCTTT.

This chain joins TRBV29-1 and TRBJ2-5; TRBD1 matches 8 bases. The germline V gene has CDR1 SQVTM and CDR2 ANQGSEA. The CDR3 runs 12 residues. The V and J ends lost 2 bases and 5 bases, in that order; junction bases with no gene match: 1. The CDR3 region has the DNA TGCAGCGTTGAACGGGACAGGGAGACCCAGTACTTC. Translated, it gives CSVERDRETQYF.